A single sample is the source of the 26 T cell receptor beta chains below, sequenced in a study of tumor-infiltrating lymphocytes in primary liver carcinoma listed by TCRdb under 2017. Without any cell sorting, total RNA and DNA were co-extracted from approximately 20-30 mg of bulk tissue using the AllPrep DNA/RNA mini kit. Sequencing relied on an Illumina HiSeq 2500. Starting from about 500 ng total RNA, TCRbeta-specific cDNA was produced by reverse transcription with a constant-region primer and ProtoScript II reverse transcriptase. The TCRbeta libraries were prepared through three rounds of nested multiplex PCR following a slightly modified ARM-PCR procedure. The first two PCR rounds used multiplex TRBV1-TRBV30 forward primers with a Cbeta reverse primer, each for about 10 cycles. Through fastp at Q25 and MiXCR, TCRdb rebuilt clones from the public reads, retaining in-frame beta chains. Each CDR3 protein appears once, grouped with its most common genes and DNA. Recorded for this sample are more than 30,000 distinct CDR3 sequences; around 75% of them occurred a single time. Jointly, the top ten make up approximately 40% of the sample.

The sequencing input was tumor-adjacent normal liver tissue. These receptors all come from a man aged 35 to 55 with primary liver carcinoma and hepatitis B virus infection.

This clonotype was found once. One end of the junction does not line up with germline, which may come from a read error. The V call is TRBV11-1, the J call TRBJ2-7; D tentatively fits TRBD1 or TRBD2 (7 bases each). CDR3 length: 13 amino acids. In germline, CDR1 is SGHAT, CDR2 FQDESV (reference sequence). DNA for the CDR3: TGTGACAGCAGGGGGGGGCGATCCTACGAGCAATACTTC. Amino acid sequence: CDSRGGRSYEQYF.

In this sample, this clonotype turned up once. Since a much larger clone is just one base distant, this may be a read error. The CDR3 sequence is CAGSYSTDKDDDEQFF. Written as DNA, the CDR3 is TGTGCCGGCAGTTACTCGACCGACAAGGATGACGATGAGCAGTTCTTC. The chain employs TRBV6-2 or TRBV6-3 and TRBJ2-1, with D unclear. Germline-derived CDR1 and CDR2 are MNHEY and SVGEGT. The CDR3 has 16 residues.

Concerning this clonotype: The missing conserved phenylalanine or tryptophan at the end of this CDR3 makes a read error likely. Because the CDR3's place on the DNA is in doubt, the DNA is left out and the CDR3 is given as listed by TCRdb. The gene calls are TRBV5-4 and TRBJ2-7; TRBD1 is taken as the D call from the table, unchecked against the DNA. Inclusive of both ends, the CDR3 amounts to 14 amino acids. Germline-derived CDR1 and CDR2 are SGHNT and YYREEE (reference sequence). CDR3 in amino acids: CVSSPERTGGEPYS.

The rearrangement links TRBV6-2 or TRBV6-3 to TRBJ2-7, with D unresolved. V gave up 2 bases and J gave up 10 bases, with 15 bases separating them. The CDR3 spans 13 residues. Germline V gives CDR1 MNHEY, CDR2 SVGEGT. The CDR3 sequence: CASSYRIALEQYF. The DNA of the CDR3 is TGTGCCAGCAGTTACCGAATCGCGCTAGAACAGTACTTC.

Concerning this clonotype: Compared with germline, one end of the junction differs, possibly owing to a read error. This chain uses TRBV7-9 with TRBJ1-2; 7 bases line up with TRBD1. The length of the CDR3 is 14 residues. Germline CDR1 reads SEHNR; CDR2 reads FQNEAQ (reference sequence). The CDR3 sequence: CASRWGRGFHGYIF. CDR3 in DNA: TGTGCCAGCAGATGGGGCAGGGGGTTTCATGGCTATATCTTC. Together with reference TRBV7-9 and TRBJ1-2, the CDR3 gives the full variable domain: DTGVSQNPRHKITKRGQNVTFRCDPISEHNRLYWYRQTLGQGPEFLTYFQNEAQLEKSRLLSDRFSAERPKGSFSTLEIQRTEQGDSAMYLCASRWGRGFHGYIFGSGTRLTVV.

The chain has TRBV5-6 and TRBJ2-7; D not certain. Trimming removed 2 bases from V and 2 bases from J, with 11 bases in between. CDR1 SGHDT and CDR2 YYEEEE come from the germline V gene. CDR3 length: 14 amino acids. The CDR3: CASSFRSRAYEQYF. CDR3 in DNA: TGTGCCAGCAGCTTCCGATCGAGAGCCTACGAGCAGTACTTC.

On this clonotype: An end of the junction does not agree with germline; a read error may underlie this. The V and J genes are TRBV29-1 and TRBJ2-2; D perhaps matches TRBD2 (5 bases). CDR3 length: 15 amino acids. The germline gives CDR1 SQVTM, CDR2 ANQGSEA. DNA of the CDR3: TGCAGCGTTGTAGTGGAAATCGTGAGCACCGGGGAGCTGTTGTTT. It translates to CSVVVEIVSTGELLF.

Ten or more counts support this clonotype. This sequence joins TRBV2 and TRBJ2-3; 10 positions match TRBD2. The germline V gene encodes CDR1 SNHLY and CDR2 FYNNEI. The CDR3 has 15 amino acids. The V segment lost 7 bases and the J segment 1 base; nucleotides outside the gene matches: 5. CDR3 coding DNA: TGTGCCAGCATGTGGCTAGCGGGAGGCACAGATACGCAGTATTTT. Encoded protein: CASMWLAGGTDTQYF.

The rearrangement uses TRBV28 and TRBJ2-4; 14 bases are a match to TRBD2. The CDR3 consists of 22 residues. Germline V gene data show CDR1 as MDHEN and CDR2 as SYDVKM. The V gene end was trimmed by 9 bases and the J gene end by 0 bases; junction bases not matched to a gene: 22. CDR3 region: CARSPRRGTSGRETVAKNIQYF. CDR3 DNA sequence: TGTGCCAGAAGTCCCAGGCGGGGGACTAGCGGGAGAGAGACAGTAGCCAAAAACATTCAGTACTTC.

Comments on this clonotype: Germline and junction disagree at one end, which may indicate a read error. V gene TRBV11-2 combines with J gene TRBJ2-3; tentatively, D is TRBD2 (6 bases). Germline V gene data show CDR1 as SGHAT and CDR2 as FQNNGV. The CDR3 is 15 amino acids. The CDR3 DNA sequence: TGTGCCAGCGGCTTTGGGACTCACTATACAGATACGCAGTATTTT. Translation gives CASGFGTHYTDTQYF.

Concerning this clonotype itself: The CDR3 ends on some other residue instead of the conserved phenylalanine or tryptophan, so this is likely a read error. The chain employs TRBV6-5 and TRBJ2-3, with TRBD2 identical over 12 bases. In germline, CDR1 is MNHEY, CDR2 SVGAGI. There are 15 residues in the CDR3. As DNA, the CDR3 is TGTGCCAGCAACCTAGGACTAGCGGGAATAGATATGCAGTATTTA. This gives the protein CASNLGLAGIDMQYL.

This clonotype was detected only once. V gene TRBV11-2 combines with J gene TRBJ2-1, with 8 bases identical to TRBD2. The CDR3 length is 17 residues. From germline, CDR1 is SGHAT and CDR2 FQNNGV. The CDR3 region is CVSSLDRGGRLYNEQFF. The CDR3 DNA follows: TGTGTAAGCAGCTTAGATAGGGGCGGGAGGCTCTACAATGAGCAGTTCTTC.

The V and J genes are TRBV7-9 and TRBJ2-1; D unclear. Trimming removed 7 bases at V and 8 bases at J, with 18 bases between. CDR1 is SEHNR and CDR2 is FQNEAQ in the germline V gene (reference sequence). The CDR3 has 14 amino acids. The chain's CDR3 is CASKPTGVVDEQFF. Written as DNA, the CDR3 is TGTGCCAGCAAACCTACGGGCGTGGTAGATGAGCAGTTCTTC.

For this clonotype: This may be a read error: a much more frequent sequence differs by one nucleotide. V and J are TRBV7-3 and TRBJ2-3; the D gene is possibly TRBD1 (5 bases). Germline V gives CDR1 SGHTA, CDR2 FQGTGA. This CDR3 has 14 residues. CDR3 nucleotides: TGTGCCAACAGCTCGACAGACCGTGCAGATACGCAGTATTTT. It translates to CANSSTDRADTQYF. Combining the CDR3 with reference TRBV7-3 and TRBJ2-3 gives the whole variable domain GAGVSQTPSNKVTEKGKYVELRCDPISGHTALYWYRQSLGQGPEFLIYFQGTGAADDSGLPNDRFFAVRPEGSVSTLKIQRTERGDSAVYLCANSSTDRADTQYFGPGTRLTVL.

Of note for this clonotype: The junction departs from germline at one end; a sequencing error may be responsible. The chain carries TRBV6-2 or TRBV6-3 and TRBJ1-2; possible D gene TRBD1, 5 bases. Germline loops: CDR1 MNHEY, CDR2 SVGEGT. The CDR3 runs 16 residues. Here the CDR3 reads CVSSYRREGFNYGYTF. DNA of the CDR3: TGTGTCAGCAGTTATCGCCGGGAGGGGTTTAACTATGGCTACACTTTC.

As for this clonotype: Since the CDR3 does not end with the conserved phenylalanine or tryptophan, this likely comes from a read error. The DNA is omitted, as the CDR3 cannot be located on it reliably, and the CDR3 follows TCRdb's listing. The V gene is TRBV29-1, the J gene TRBJ2-3. The germline CDR1 and CDR2 sequences are SQVTM and ANQGSEA. The CDR3 totals 16 residues, both ends included. CDR3 sequence: CSVAGVDGRSTDTHCL.

Notes on this clonotype: The conserved phenylalanine or tryptophan is not found at the CDR3 terminus, so this likely reflects a read error. The rearrangement uses TRBV5-6 and TRBJ2-5, with D tentatively TRBD2 (5 bases). Germline CDR1 SGHDT, CDR2 YYEEEE. Trimming stripped 8 bases from V and 1 base from J, with 15 bases between. This CDR3 contains 14 residues. CDR3 in amino acids: CASGLEASQETQYL. DNA of the CDR3: TGTGCCAGTGGCTTGGAGGCTAGCCAAGAGACCCAGTACCTC.

The rearrangement links TRBV12-3 or TRBV12-4 to TRBJ1-2, with 8 nucleotides matching TRBD1. The CDR3 length is 15 residues. V trimming: 5 bases; J trimming: 6 bases; junction bases outside the gene matches: 11. CDR3 in amino acids: CASSVPVQGADGYTF. The CDR3 coding sequence is TGTGCCAGCAGTGTGCCTGTTCAGGGGGCTGATGGCTACACCTTC.

Turning to this clonotype: Sequence at one end of the junction differs from germline and may be a read error. This chain links TRBV6-1 with TRBJ1-5; 7 nucleotides agree with TRBD1. Germline CDR1 reads MNHNS; CDR2 reads SASEGT. The CDR3 has 14 residues. The CDR3 reads CPSNPSQGKQPQHF. The DNA for the CDR3 is TGTCCCAGCAACCCCTCACAGGGGAAGCAGCCCCAGCATTTT.

About this clonotype: The junction differs from germline at one of its ends, possibly a read error. The chain links TRBV14 to TRBJ1-6; no firm D call. The CDR3 is 19 residues long. Germline CDR1 and CDR2: SGHDN and FVKESK. This CDR3 reads CVSSQDQNHQASYNSLLHF. The CDR3 coding sequence is TGTGTCAGCAGCCAAGATCAGAACCACCAGGCATCCTATAATTCACTCCTCCACTTT.

As for this clonotype: One end of the junction does not line up with germline, which may come from a read error. The genes are TRBV4-1 and TRBJ1-1; no clear D. This CDR3 has 15 amino acids. Germline V CDR1 and CDR2: MGHRA, YSYEKL. The CDR3 protein is CASSQYSEQNTEGFF. CDR3 nucleotides: TGCGCCAGCAGCCAATACAGCGAACAGAACACCGAAGGTTTCTTT.

Details on this clonotype: At one boundary the junction diverges from the germline segment, which might be a read error. This chain uses TRBV5-8 with TRBJ2-1; possible D gene TRBD2, 6 bases. Germline V gene sequence: CDR1 SGHTS, CDR2 YDEGEE. This CDR3 comprises 15 residues. CDR3 region: CTSSPSVVGGYEQFF. The CDR3 region has the DNA TGTACCAGCAGCCCCTCAGTAGTGGGAGGCTATGAGCAGTTCTTC.

On this clonotype itself: The CDR3 ends on some other residue instead of the conserved phenylalanine or tryptophan, so this is likely a read error. The chain recombines TRBV6-1 with TRBJ1-1; D unresolved. CDR1 is MNHNS and CDR2 is SASEGT in the germline V gene. The CDR3 contains 14 residues. V was clipped by 5 bases and J by 6 bases, with 16 bases between them. CDR3 coding DNA: TGTGCCAGCAGTCGGATAGGTGAGGTCGCTGAAGCTTTCCTT. Its protein is CASSRIGEVAEAFL.

The V call is TRBV11-2, the J call TRBJ1-1, with 8 positions matching TRBD1. The CDR3 runs 16 residues. CDR1 and CDR2 (germline): SGHAT, FQNNGV. CDR3 protein: CTGSLDRTGIDTEAFF. For the CDR3, the DNA is TGTACCGGTAGCTTAGATCGGACAGGGATTGACACTGAAGCTTTCTTT.

There are a few counts of this clonotype. The chain recombines TRBV29-1 with TRBJ2-6; no reliable D call. The ends were cut back, 0 bases at V and 6 bases at J, with 18 bases in the middle. The CDR3 is 17 residues long. CDR1 is SQVTM, CDR2 ANQGSEA, per germline. This CDR3 is CSVEDISQNTVANVLTF. CDR3 DNA: TGCAGCGTTGAAGACATCTCGCAGAATACTGTGGCCAACGTCCTGACTTTC. Filled out from reference TRBV29-1 and TRBJ2-6, the complete variable domain reads SAVISQKPSRDICQRGTSLTIQCQVDSQVTMMFWYRQQPGQSLTLIATANQGSEATYESGFVIDKFPISRPNLTFSTLTVSNMSPEDSSIYLCSVEDISQNTVANVLTFGAGSRLTVL.

The V gene is TRBV19, the J gene TRBJ1-1, with TRBD1 identical over 7 bases. CDR3 length: 14 residues. V gave up 5 bases and J gave up 3 bases; unmatched junction bases: 6. The germline V gene encodes CDR1 LNHDA and CDR2 SQIVND (reference sequence). CDR3: CASSVQGVDTEAFF. In nucleotides, the CDR3 is TGTGCCAGTAGTGTCCAGGGGGTAGACACTGAAGCTTTCTTT.